This passage covers 8 T cell receptor beta chains from one sample sequenced in a study of CD8 T cells in Susac syndrome. RNA was extracted with the RNeasy kit, and a quantity of about 0.45 to 1 ug was reverse transcribed using random hexamers. TCRdb reprocessed the immunoSEQ multiplex PCR reads with MiXCR, giving one entry per CDR3 protein. The table records about 210,000 distinct CDR3 sequences, approximately 95% of them present only once. Sequencing was performed on CD4+ T cells from PBMCs. The receptor set was obtained from a human donor with multiple sclerosis.

This chain connects TRBV21-1 to TRBJ1-5. TRBV21-1 has pseudogene status. The CDR3 is made up of 16 amino acids. The CDR3 sequence: CASSPRLRVSNQPQHF. The CDR3 DNA reads TGTGCCAGCAGCCCCCGATTGAGGGTTAGCAATCAGCCCCAGCATTTT.

The J gene is TRBJ2-5, the V gene TRBV20-1, with a tentative D call TRBD1 (6 bases). This CDR3 is built from 15 residues. Germline-derived CDR1 and CDR2 are DFQATT and SNEGSKA (reference sequence). V lost 7 bases, J lost 0 bases, and 18 bases lay in between. CDR3 region: CSVVRTDSYQETQYF. CDR3 sequence (DNA): TGCAGTGTCGTTCGGACAGACTCGTACCAAGAGACCCAGTACTTC.

This clonotype was detected only once. This chain joins TRBV30 and TRBJ1-2; D is undetermined. The CDR3 spans 11 residues. The germline V gene encodes CDR1 GTSNPN and CDR2 SVGIG (reference sequence). Trimming left V 5 bases short and J 7 bases short, with 11 bases between. In DNA form, the CDR3 reads TGTGCCTGGGGTGGATTTGGTGGCTACACCTTC. Translated: CAWGGFGGYTF. Full variable domain (rest looked up from reference TRBV30 and TRBJ1-2): SQTIHQWPATLVQPVGSPLSLECTVEGTSNPNLYWYRQAAGRGLQLLFYSVGIGQISSEVPQNLSASRPQDRQFILSSKKLLLSDSGFYLCAWGGFGGYTFGSGTRLTVV.

This clonotype was picked up one time. The rearrangement links TRBV20-1 to TRBJ2-7; 12 bases are shared with TRBD2. This CDR3 spans 17 amino acids. Germline loops: CDR1 DFQATT, CDR2 SNEGSKA (reference sequence). The V segment lost 6 bases and the J segment 4 bases; nucleotides outside the gene matches: 16. The DNA of the CDR3 is TGCAGTGCCACGTCGACCTCGAGGACTAGCGGGACTTACGAGCAGTACTTC. Translating gives CSATSTSRTSGTYEQYF.

This clonotype was recorded once. The chain uses TRBV24-1 and TRBJ1-5; 8 nucleotides match TRBD1. V was pared by 5 bases and J by 2 bases, with 1 base of the junction left unmatched. In germline, CDR1 is KGHDR, CDR2 SFDVKD. This CDR3 has 14 amino acids. This chain's CDR3 is CATSAGGGNQPQHF. The CDR3, as DNA: TGTGCCACCAGTGCAGGGGGCGGCAATCAGCCCCAGCATTTT.

This sequence joins TRBV27 and TRBJ1-1; 7 bases are shared with TRBD1. The CDR3 runs 15 residues. The V and J ends lost 7 bases and 9 bases, in that order; junction bases with no gene match: 17. Germline CDR1 reads MNHEY; CDR2 reads SMNVEV (reference sequence). CDR3 sequence (DNA): TGTGCCAGCAAGAAGGACAGGCGAAACCTTATCCAAGCTTTCTTT. It codes for CASKKDRRNLIQAFF.

This clonotype was seen a single time. This sequence joins TRBV3-1 and TRBJ2-3; no clear D. CDR1 LGHDT and CDR2 YNNKEL come from the germline V gene (reference sequence). V lost 1 base and J lost 7, with 18 bases in between. This CDR3 spans 16 amino acids. The CDR3 protein is CASSQAGGLVVNTQYF. Written as DNA, the CDR3 is TGTGCCAGCAGCCAAGCCGGCGGCCTAGTGGTGAATACGCAGTATTTT.

The rearrangement links TRBV20-1 to TRBJ2-1, with 10 bases fitting TRBD2. CDR1 is DFQATT, CDR2 SNEGSKA, per germline (reference sequence). J lost 8 bases, V lost 4 bases, and 8 bases had no gene match. The CDR3 loop spans 14 amino acids. The CDR3 loop is CSAIAGGRYDEQFF. The CDR3 coding sequence is TGCAGTGCTATAGCGGGGGGCCGATACGATGAGCAGTTCTTC.